Below are 10 T cell receptor beta chains sequenced from a single sample in a study of blood T cell repertoires in COVID-19. The data were produced by immunoSEQ multiplex PCR, yet TCRdb's version contains in-frame clones alone and is incomplete. The sample holds 150,000 to 200,000 clones, just over 90% seen once. Material for sequencing was peripheral blood. The origin of the receptors is a woman aged 55-70 years with COVID-19, enrolled during active disease.

The chain couples TRBV19 to TRBJ1-2; a weak D match, TRBD1 (6 bases). The CDR3 spans 14 residues. Germline CDR1 reads LNHDA; CDR2 reads SQIVND (reference sequence). Trimming cost V 10 bases and J 2 bases, with 17 bases left between them. Here the CDR3 DNA reads TGTGCCACCGAAACGGGGCAGGGGAACTATGGCTACACCTTC. It yields the protein CATETGQGNYGYTF.

The V call is TRBV13, the J call TRBJ2-2, with TRBD1 as a possible D gene (5 bases). V was cut by 2 bases and J by 5 bases, with 6 bases left in between. The germline V gene has CDR1 PRHDT and CDR2 FYEKMQ (reference sequence). The CDR3 is made up of 13 amino acids. DNA of the CDR3: TGTGCCAGCAGCTTACAGGGAACCGGGGAGCTGTTTTTT. Residues: CASSLQGTGELFF.

This clone has just one count. The germline gene is not matched at one end of the junction; a read error may be the cause. This chain joins TRBV3-1 (or the pseudogene TRBV3-2) and TRBJ2-3, with TRBD2 matching over 10 bases. Germline V lookup: CDR1 LGHDT, CDR2 YNNKEL (reference sequence). This CDR3 is built from 13 residues. The chain's CDR3 is CASSQESLAGAAF. The CDR3 DNA reads as TGTGCCAGCAGCCAAGAATCGCTAGCGGGGGCCGCTTTT.

This clone was observed a few times. The rearrangement uses TRBV15 and TRBJ1-2; 8 bases are shared with TRBD1. The length of the CDR3 is 14 residues. After removal of 6 bases from V and 4 bases from J, the junction contained 7 bases not matched to a gene. CDR1 and CDR2 (germline): LNHNV, YYDKDF (reference sequence). CDR3 sequence reads: CATRTTGVGYGYTF. The CDR3 coding sequence is TGTGCCACCAGGACGACAGGGGTTGGCTATGGCTACACCTTC. Using reference TRBV15 and TRBJ1-2 for the parts outside the CDR3, the full variable domain is DAMVIQNPRYQVTQFGKPVTLSCSQTLNHNVMYWYQQKSSQAPKLLFHYYDKDFNNEADTPDNFQSRRPNTSFCFLDIRSPGLGDTAMYLCATRTTGVGYGYTFGSGTRLTVV.

The sample holds one count of this clone. This rearrangement joins TRBV3-1 (or the pseudogene TRBV3-2) to TRBJ1-2; 7 bases line up with TRBD1. Trimming cost V 4 bases and J 7 bases; bases outside gene matches: 12. The CDR3 has 15 residues. Germline V gene lookup returns CDR1 LGHDT and CDR2 YNNKEL (reference sequence). The CDR3 reads CASSRWDSGLGGYTF. Here the CDR3 DNA reads TGTGCCAGCAGCCGGTGGGACAGTGGGCTGGGTGGCTACACCTTC.

V gene TRBV11-2 combines with J gene TRBJ1-3; D unresolved. Per germline, CDR1 SGHAT and CDR2 FQNNGV. Deletions cut 3 bases from V and 0 bases from J, with 15 bases between. The CDR3 spans 17 residues. The CDR3 spells CASSFGRTTYSGNTIYF. In nucleotides, the CDR3 is TGTGCCAGCAGCTTCGGGAGGACTACCTACTCTGGAAACACCATATATTTT. Complete variable domain (other parts from reference TRBV11-2 and TRBJ1-3): EAGVAQSPRYKIIEKRQSVAFWCNPISGHATLYWYQQILGQGPKLLIQFQNNGVVDDSQLPKDRFSAERLKGVDSTLKIQPAKLEDSAVYLCASSFGRTTYSGNTIYFGEGSWLTVV.

The chain couples TRBV7-2 to TRBJ2-1; 12 bases are a match to TRBD2. V was clipped by 4 bases and J by 10 bases; unmatched bases: 8. This CDR3 contains 15 residues. Germline CDR1 reads SGHTA; CDR2 reads FQGNSA. The CDR3 protein is CASSSATSGGGEQFF. In nucleotides, the CDR3 is TGTGCCAGCAGCTCGGCGACTAGCGGGGGCGGGGAGCAGTTCTTC.

Ten or more counts support this clone. V and J are TRBV27 and TRBJ2-5; D gene ambiguous. The CDR3 runs 15 residues. Trimming stripped 4 bases from V and 5 bases from J, with 17 bases between. Germline CDR1 MNHEY, CDR2 SMNVEV (reference sequence). The CDR3 nucleotides are TGTGCCAGCAGTTACTCCGGTACTCACGGGGAGACCCAGTACTTC. This encodes CASSYSGTHGETQYF.

The V and J genes are TRBV10-2 and TRBJ2-1, with 12 bases that match TRBD2. This CDR3 region has 15 residues. The junction had 10 bases not matched to a gene; V was cut back by 6 bases and J by 10 bases. The germline V gene encodes CDR1 WSHSY and CDR2 SAAADI. CDR3 sequence: CASSQGPSGGVEQFF. In nucleotides, the CDR3 is TGCGCCAGCAGCCAGGGGCCTAGCGGGGGGGTCGAGCAGTTCTTC.

This chain uses TRBV5-1 with TRBJ2-1; 11 positions agree with TRBD2. Germline-derived CDR1 and CDR2 are SGHRS and YFSETQ. V was pared by 4 bases and J by 2 bases, with 5 bases of the junction left unmatched. The CDR3 extends over 16 amino acids. This chain's CDR3 is CASSVGTSGTYNEQFF. The CDR3 DNA sequence: TGCGCCAGCAGCGTTGGGACTAGCGGAACCTACAATGAGCAGTTCTTC.